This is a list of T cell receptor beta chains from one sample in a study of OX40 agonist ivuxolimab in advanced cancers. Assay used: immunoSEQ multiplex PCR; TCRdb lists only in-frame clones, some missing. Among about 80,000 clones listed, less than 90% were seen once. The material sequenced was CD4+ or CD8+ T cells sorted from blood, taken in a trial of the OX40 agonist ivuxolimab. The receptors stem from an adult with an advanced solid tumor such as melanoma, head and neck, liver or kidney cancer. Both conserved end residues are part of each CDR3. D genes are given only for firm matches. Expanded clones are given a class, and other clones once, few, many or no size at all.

CDR3: CASSLSGRGETQYF; DNA: TGCGCCAGCTCCCTTAGCGGGAGGGGTGAGACCCAGTACTTC; J: TRBJ2-5; size: NA; V: TRBV5-1; D: TRBD2
CDR3: CASSQMVSYEQYF; DNA: TGTGCCAGCAGCCAAATGGTCTCCTACGAGCAGTACTTC; J: TRBJ2-7; size: NA; V: TRBV14; D: NA
CDR3: CASSPGWATNEKLFF; DNA: TGCGCCAGCAGCCCTGGGTGGGCAACTAATGAAAAACTGTTTTTT; J: TRBJ1-4; size: NA; V: TRBV5-1; D: NA
CDR3: CASSEDNTGELFF; DNA: TGTGCCAGCAGTGAGGACAACACCGGGGAGCTGTTTTTT; J: TRBJ2-2; size: NA; V: TRBV6-4; D: NA
CDR3: CASGGTEAFF; DNA: TGTGCCAGCGGGGGGACTGAAGCTTTCTTT; J: TRBJ1-1; size: NA; V: TRBV6-5; D: NA
CDR3: CASSYLSGTETEAFF; DNA: TGTGCCAGCAGTTACCTTAGTGGGACAGAAACTGAAGCTTTCTTT; J: TRBJ1-1; size: NA; V: TRBV6-6; D: TRBD1
CDR3: CASTMGGLADPWVSNEQFF; DNA: TGTGCCAGCACCATGGGGGGACTAGCGGACCCGTGGGTTAGCAATGAGCAGTTCTTC; J: TRBJ2-1; size: NA; V: TRBV7-6; D: TRBD2
CDR3: CASSQDKGSPLHF; DNA: TGCGCCAGCAGCCAAGATAAAGGGTCACCCCTCCACTTT; J: TRBJ1-6; size: NA; V: TRBV4-1; D: NA
CDR3: CASSITATGTGELFF; DNA: TGCGCCAGCAGCATAACAGCTACGGGAACCGGGGAGCTGTTTTTT; J: TRBJ2-2; size: NA; V: TRBV5-1; D: NA
CDR3: CASSDIRDSVVYGYTF; DNA: TGTGCCAGCAGCGATATCCGGGACAGCGTCGTATATGGCTACACCTTC; J: TRBJ1-2; size: once; V: TRBV7-9; D: TRBD1
CDR3: CASSVREGEIADTQYF; DNA: TGTGCCAGCTCCGTTCGAGAGGGGGAGATAGCGGATACGCAGTATTTT; J: TRBJ2-3; size: NA; V: TRBV18; D: NA
CDR3: CASSHFTGVNYEQYF; DNA: TGTGCCAGCAGCCATTTCACAGGGGTGAACTACGAGCAGTACTTC; J: TRBJ2-7; size: NA; V: TRBV7-2; D: TRBD1
CDR3: CASSLLGSEQYF; DNA: TGTGCCAGCAGCTTATTGGGATCCGAGCAGTACTTC; J: TRBJ2-7; size: NA; V: TRBV7-9; D: NA
CDR3: CASSLDRNEQYF; DNA: TGTGCCAGCAGCTTAGACCGAAACGAGCAGTACTTC; J: TRBJ2-7; size: NA; V: TRBV7-2; D: NA
CDR3: CASSQDPIAGVMAFEQFF; DNA: TGCGCCAGCAGCCAAGATCCAATAGCGGGAGTGATGGCCTTTGAGCAGTTCTTC; J: TRBJ2-1; size: NA; V: TRBV4-1; D: TRBD2
CDR3: CASSLPGLAGPGRSNEQFF; DNA: TGTGCCAGCAGTTTACCGGGACTAGCGGGACCTGGGAGGAGCAATGAGCAGTTCTTC; J: TRBJ2-1; size: NA; V: TRBV27; D: TRBD2
CDR3: CASSLALSGMNTEAFF; DNA: TGTGCCAGCAGCTTAGCGCTTTCGGGGATGAACACTGAAGCTTTCTTT; J: TRBJ1-1; size: few; V: TRBV11-1; D: NA
CDR3: CASSLHRGGLGYTF; DNA: TGTGCCAGCAGCCTCCATCGAGGGGGGCTAGGCTACACCTTC; J: TRBJ1-2; size: few; V: TRBV14; D: NA